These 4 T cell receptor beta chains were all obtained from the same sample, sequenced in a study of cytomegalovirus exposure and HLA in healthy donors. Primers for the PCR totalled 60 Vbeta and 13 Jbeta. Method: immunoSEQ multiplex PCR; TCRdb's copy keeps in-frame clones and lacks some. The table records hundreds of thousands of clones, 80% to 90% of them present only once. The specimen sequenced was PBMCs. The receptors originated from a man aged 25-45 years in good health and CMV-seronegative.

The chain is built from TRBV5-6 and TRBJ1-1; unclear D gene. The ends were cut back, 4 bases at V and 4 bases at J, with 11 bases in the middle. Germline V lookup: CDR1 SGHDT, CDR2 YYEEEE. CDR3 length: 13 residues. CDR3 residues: CASSTPGGTEAFF. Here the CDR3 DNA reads TGTGCCAGCAGCACCCCGGGAGGCACTGAAGCTTTCTTT. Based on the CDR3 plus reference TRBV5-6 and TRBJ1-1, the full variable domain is DAGVTQSPTHLIKTRGQQVTLRCSPKSGHDTVSWYQQALGQGPQFIFQYYEEEERQRGNFPDRFSGHQFPNYSSELNVNALLLGDSALYLCASSTPGGTEAFFGQGTRLTVV.

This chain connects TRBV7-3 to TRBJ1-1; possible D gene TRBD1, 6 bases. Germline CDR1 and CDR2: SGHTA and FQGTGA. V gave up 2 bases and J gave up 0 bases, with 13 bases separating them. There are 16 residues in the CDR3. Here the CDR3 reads CASSLGGGFMNTEAFF. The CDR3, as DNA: TGTGCCAGCAGCTTAGGGGGGGGCTTCATGAACACTGAAGCTTTCTTT.

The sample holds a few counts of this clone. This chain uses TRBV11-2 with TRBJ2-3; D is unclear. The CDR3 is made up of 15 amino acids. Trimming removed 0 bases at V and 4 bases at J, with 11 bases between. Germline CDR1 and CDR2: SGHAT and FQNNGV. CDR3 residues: CASSLDRLVADTQYF. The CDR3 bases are TGTGCCAGCAGCTTAGATCGACTGGTGGCAGATACGCAGTATTTT. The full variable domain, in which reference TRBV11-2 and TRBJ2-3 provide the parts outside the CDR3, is EAGVAQSPRYKIIEKRQSVAFWCNPISGHATLYWYQQILGQGPKLLIQFQNNGVVDDSQLPKDRFSAERLKGVDSTLKIQPAKLEDSAVYLCASSLDRLVADTQYFGPGTRLTVL.

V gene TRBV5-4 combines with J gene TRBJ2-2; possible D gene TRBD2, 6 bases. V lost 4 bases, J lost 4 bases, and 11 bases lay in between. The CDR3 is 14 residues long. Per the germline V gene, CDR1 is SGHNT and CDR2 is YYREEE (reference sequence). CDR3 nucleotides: TGTGCCAGCAGCATGGGACTTAGCACCGGGGAGCTGTTTTTT. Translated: CASSMGLSTGELFF.